The clone carrying this T cell receptor beta chain was counted a single time. The antigen remains unidentified. Only in-frame clones appear in the TCRdb table, and some are missing; sequencing was by immunoSEQ multiplex PCR. The table lists about 61,000 clones, around 81% of them singletons. The sample is drawn from a study of vaccination effects on CD4 cells after COVID-19. Before sequencing took place, the ViraFEST assay used viral peptide pools to expand antigen-specific CD4+ T cells. Scientists isolated CD4+ T cells after an approximately 10-day culture period ended. The ends were cut back, 6 bases at V and 1 base at J, with 16 bases in the middle. The CDR3 contains 16 residues. Per germline, CDR1 MNHEY and CDR2 SVGEGT.

Sequencing was performed on CD4+ T cells from PBMCs cultured with HCoV-229E spike peptides, taken before COVID-19 vaccination. The V and J genes are TRBV6-2 or TRBV6-3 and TRBJ1-5; D gene uncertain. This receptor was obtained from a human donor who received a COVID-19 vaccine. The CDR3 bases are TGTGCCAGCAGCTCACGACCGGGAAGGAGCAATCAGCCCCAGCATTTT. Translation gives CASSSRPGRSNQPQHF.